This record concerns one T cell receptor (beta chain) sequence. This clonotype was detected a few times. It lacks a known antigen. Within one base of it there is no much larger clone, and no base qualities were kept. Trimming takes 6 bases off V and 6 bases off J; junction bases not matched to a gene: 10. Its CDR3 holds 14 amino acids, cysteine through phenylalanine. The retained sequence is limited to the CDR3, 42 bases, with the frame set at the first base. CDR1 and CDR2 are read off the germline V gene as SQVTM and ANQGSEA. The data belong to a study of patients and donors after allogeneic stem cell transplantation (TCRdb year 2020). To prepare the library, RT-PCR was applied. The instrument was a NextSeq 550. Through fastp at Q25 and MiXCR, TCRdb rebuilt clones from the public reads, retaining in-frame beta chains. Rows are combined by CDR3 protein, so each entry shows the most common genes and DNA. A total of hundreds of thousands of distinct CDR3 sequences appear in this sample, under 20% of them only once. 7.2% of the sample is taken by the ten largest.

This receptor was identified in a human donor who was either an allogeneic HSCT recipient or a stem cell or donor lymphocyte infusion donor (not recorded which). It is not recorded whose cells these are; they may come from a transplant donor. Specimen: blood, either unsorted or a sorted T cell fraction (not recorded which). The V and J segments used are TRBV29-1 and TRBJ1-2, and TRBD1 aligns with 10 junction nucleotides. This receptor carries the CDR3 CSVTRGTGADGYTF. DNA sequence: TGCAGCGTCACGCGTGGGACAGGGGCTGATGGCTACACCTTC.